This T cell receptor (beta chain) was profiled in a study of cytomegalovirus exposure and HLA in healthy donors. This CDR3 is 13 amino acids long. Germline CDR1 is MDHEN and CDR2 is SYDVKM. The germline V and J ends were trimmed by 2 bases and 8 bases, with 12 bases remaining between them. With 60 Vbeta and 13 Jbeta primers, the PCR was carried out. Profiling relied on immunoSEQ multiplex PCR, and the TCRdb table lists in-frame clones only, not all of them. Of fewer than 200,000 clones in the sample, 75% to 85% were seen once. Note on this clone: Other DNA sequences in the sample encode the same CDR3.

This TCR was recovered from a man aged 50 or older in good health and CMV-seropositive. Sample: PBMCs. The genes are TRBV28 and TRBJ1-2, with a possible D match to TRBD1 (5 bases). The CDR3 is CASSLPGVGGYTF. The CDR3 DNA sequence: TGTGCCAGCAGTTTACCGGGGGTGGGGGGCTACACCTTC.